This T cell receptor beta chain stems from a study of pediatric ulcerative colitis. Study as a whole: Most patients had pancolitis, and two had left-sided colitis. Study-level results: A couple of patients had blood samples with substantially reduced template counts.

The V gene's germline CDR1 is LNHNV and CDR2 YYDKDF (reference sequence). The V end lost 0 bases, the J end lost 1 base, and 19 bases lay between the germline ends. This CDR3 is built from 18 residues. One to two pinch biopsies were taken from the rectum during colonoscopy. This clone turned up a few times. The antigen is unknown. Sequencing depth was up to 500,000 reads per sample. This table comes from immunoSEQ multiplex PCR, and its TCRdb copy is limited to in-frame clones, with some not included. The sample lists more than 15,000 clones, about three quarters seen once, with about 3.5% in the top ten.

This clonotype originated in a girl aged 10 to 17 with moderate ulcerative colitis. Source material: gut tissue. The chain has TRBV15 and TRBJ2-7; D might be TRBD1 (6 bases). CDR3 nucleotide sequence: TGTGCCACCAGCAGAGATCGGTATACAGGGTCAAGATCCTACGAGCAGTACTTC. Protein sequence: CATSRDRYTGSRSYEQYF.